These 2 T cell receptor beta chains originate from one sample sequenced in a study of naive and memory T cell subsets. Amplification of ligated cDNA took four PCR rounds with SP2 and nested alpha and beta constant primers. In TCRdb, the 5' RACE reads were re-called with MiXCR into one record per CDR3 protein. This repertoire shows roughly 60,000 distinct CDR3 sequences, roughly 6.7% found once; its top ten account for 8.5% to 10%. A UMI-containing oligonucleotide was joined by 3' ligation to the TCR cDNA template. The source of these receptors is a male donor in good health.

This clonotype was picked up many times. The V call is TRBV11-2, the J call TRBJ2-7; maybe TRBD2 (5 bases). Germline V gives CDR1 SGHAT, CDR2 FQNNGV. V shed 5 bases and J shed 0 bases, with 14 bases lying between them. The CDR3 runs 15 residues. CDR3 sequence (DNA): TGTGCCAGCAGCAGCGGTATTTATAGCTCCTACGAGCAGTACTTC. Protein sequence: CASSSGIYSSYEQYF.

A few counts support this clonotype. The chain is built from TRBV5-1 and TRBJ2-1; 13 bases fit TRBD2. This CDR3 has 15 residues. V lost 4 bases and J lost 8; bases outside the gene matches: 6. Germline loops: CDR1 SGHRS, CDR2 YFSETQ. CDR3 loop: CASSTSGRAGYEQFF. As DNA, the CDR3 is TGCGCCAGCAGCACTAGCGGGAGGGCCGGGTATGAGCAGTTCTTC. Drawing the rest from reference TRBV5-1 and TRBJ2-1, the complete variable domain is KAGVTQTPRYLIKTRGQQVTLSCSPISGHRSVSWYQQTPGQGLQFLFEYFSETQRNKGNFPGRFSGRQFSNSRSEMNVSTLELGDSALYLCASSTSGRAGYEQFFGPGTRLTVL.